The source of this T cell receptor beta chain is a study of radiation and T cells in renal cell carcinoma. Study-wide points: In nephrectomy-only tumors, top 100 clonotypes averaged roughly 45%, versus 54% irradiated. Dominant CDR3 motifs occupied more repertoire in irradiated than control tumors.

The sample's treatment: treatment-naive control, cytoreductive nephrectomy. Sequenced control tumors were from about 10 males and a few females, median age roughly 50. Assay used: immunoSEQ multiplex PCR; TCRdb lists only in-frame clones, some missing. The data contain about 16,000 clones, approximately 56% of them seen just once; the ten biggest clones take up roughly 10%. In regard to this clone: Its specificity is unknown.

This CDR3 spans 15 amino acids. Germline V gene lookup returns CDR1 SGHRS and CDR2 YFSETQ. With 0 bases clipped from V and 2 bases from J, the junction kept 0 bases outside the gene matches. J is TRBJ1-3 and V is TRBV5-1, with 9 bases identical to TRBD1. The source material was tumor tissue, sampled from a patient whose treatment was nephrectomy without radiotherapy. This sequence originates from a man aged 40-50 years with renal cell carcinoma. Written as DNA, the CDR3 is TGCGCCAGCAGCTTGGGACAGGGGGCTGGAAACACCATATATTTT. Its translation: CASSLGQGAGNTIYF.